A selection of T cell receptor beta chains follows, all from one sample in a study of cytomegalovirus exposure and HLA in healthy donors. Assay: immunoSEQ multiplex PCR; the TCRdb copy retains only in-frame clones and omits some. The table has roughly 150,000 clones, around 83% seen once; the top ten hold less than 2.5%. The source material was PBMCs. The receptors come from a woman in her late teens or twenties in good health and CMV-seronegative. Each CDR3 is given without its conserved first and last residue.

len,v_gene,j_gene,CDR3aa
10,TRBV28,TRBJ2-5,ASSFFRETQY
13,TRBV6-4,TRBJ2-4,ASRGLAVAKNIQY
11,TRBV6-5,TRBJ2-3,ASSPRQTDTQY
14,TRBV7-2,TRBJ1-5,ASSRYLQGRNQPQH
11,TRBV25-1,TRBJ2-1,ASSERRGNEQF
14,TRBV5-6,TRBJ1-6,ASSFAGSSYNSPLH
14,TRBV28,TRBJ2-2,ASSLFRGPNTGELF
13,TRBV2,TRBJ2-3,ASSERRGAGDTQY
14,TRBV15,TRBJ1-4,ATGRGQGAGNEKLF
14,TRBV6-6,TRBJ1-2,ASSPLLGEGSYGYT
15,TRBV1,TRBJ2-7,TSSQDVRSGSPYEQY
13,TRBV7-2,TRBJ2-7,ASSLVRTGGREQY
14,TRBV28,TRBJ2-3,ASRRTSGRYTDTQY
12,TRBV7-3,TRBJ2-1,ASSFSGINNEQF
16,TRBV11-2,TRBJ1-6,ASSPTGVRGSYNSPLH
16,TRBV5-4,TRBJ2-3,ASSARLAGALALHTQY
13,TRBV29-1,TRBJ2-7,SVAIGQYGTYEQY
12,TRBV4-1,TRBJ1-2,ASSPGQGAGGYT
15,TRBV5-4,TRBJ2-7,ASSGLGRLAGVGEQY
15,TRBV28,TRBJ1-3,ASSLSGRGSTGNTIY
12,TRBV15,TRBJ1-2,ATSRRSGDYGYT
12,TRBV7-2,TRBJ1-5,ASSLNQGNQPQH
14,TRBV30,TRBJ2-1,AWERGASGGADEQF
12,TRBV2,TRBJ1-2,ASAADLSVYGYT
12,TRBV5-1,TRBJ1-2,ASSLSTGAHGYT
12,TRBV28,TRBJ1-3,ASRGEGSWNTIY
13,TRBV28,TRBJ1-4,ASSLGFRGGEKLF
11,TRBV18,TRBJ2-7,ASSPFDRGEQY
12,TRBV4-1,TRBJ1-5,ASSQGQGREPQH
14,TRBV5-1,TRBJ2-5,ASSFGDAGLQETQY
11,TRBV27,TRBJ2-7,ASSFGAGGRKY
13,TRBV9,TRBJ2-1,ASSVEGQVHNEQF
12,TRBV2,TRBJ2-5,ASGGTSGVKTQY
11,TRBV19,TRBJ2-7,ATDSGTSYEQY
15,TRBV14,TRBJ1-4,ASSHGGLGRTNEKLF
12,TRBV11-2,TRBJ1-2,ASRKGGANYGYT
14,TRBV28,TRBJ1-5,ASSFTGTGATQPQH
11,TRBV11-3,TRBJ2-5,ASSLNRDETQY
12,TRBV7-9,TRBJ2-7,VSSFGGGLNEQY
10,TRBV28,TRBJ2-1,ASSFGHNEQF
10,TRBV18,TRBJ2-5,ASSEGAETQY